Listed below are T cell receptor beta chains from one sample, sequenced in a study of blood T cell repertoires in COVID-19. Profiling relied on immunoSEQ multiplex PCR, and the TCRdb table lists in-frame clones only, not all of them. The sample shows some 250,000 clones, 75% to 90% of them seen only once. The specimen sequenced was PBMCs or T cells enriched from blood (not recorded which). The source is a woman in her forties or fifties who had recovered from COVID-19. Both conserved end residues are part of each CDR3. Clone size is given for some rows only: seen once, a few or many times, or a class if the clone is expanded.

clone_size j_call v_call cdr3_aa
. TRBJ1-6 TRBV7-2 CASSLDRPSSYNSPLHF
. TRBJ1-5 TRBV28 CASSSTLDGYNQPQHF
. TRBJ1-4 TRBV7-9 CASSFADRQEKLFF
. TRBJ1-3 TRBV5-4 CASSQGQGIQNTIYF
. TRBJ1-1 TRBV10-3 CATQTGDTEAFF
few TRBJ2-1 TRBV19 CASQMSGNSYNEQFF
. TRBJ1-1 TRBV19 CASSITAVAVTEAFF
once TRBJ2-1 TRBV28 CASSLASSHDEQFF
. TRBJ1-1 TRBV4-2 CASSLETVNTEAFF
. TRBJ2-7 TRBV5-1 CASRRVAGFEDEQYF
. TRBJ2-2 TRBV7-2 CASSFPGLAGGRAGELFF
. TRBJ1-2 TRBV20-1 CSASGGQRYTF
. TRBJ2-2 TRBV28 CASSLEDITGELFF
. TRBJ1-2 TRBV2 CASSEQGADGYTF
once TRBJ2-3 TRBV10-2 CASSNRDTQYF
. TRBJ2-5 TRBV27 CASSTTSGLGETQYF
. TRBJ2-7 TRBV5-1 CASSLVVAGAYEQYF
. TRBJ2-5 TRBV5-4 CASSFPGTSQETQYF
. TRBJ2-6 TRBV7-8 CASSLDTSGANVLTF
. TRBJ1-1 TRBV28 CASSRTAVRGIPEAFF
. TRBJ1-5 TRBV11-2 CASSLGGVQQPQHF
. TRBJ2-3 TRBV24-1 CATSDWKASGRGTDTQYF
. TRBJ2-1 TRBV19 CASSMGGRANEQFF
once TRBJ1-1 TRBV28 CASSLKGREMNTEAFF
. TRBJ2-7 TRBV5-1 CASSFGSRTGTYEQYF
. TRBJ1-1 TRBV19 CASSPVGQGNTEAFF
few TRBJ2-7 TRBV3-1/TRBV3-2 CASSRRGDPLGQYF
. TRBJ1-1 TRBV19 CASSILGGTEAFF
few TRBJ2-3 TRBV28 CASSAPGTSGSMGTDTQYF
once TRBJ1-1 TRBV6-5 CASSYRGGDTEAFF
. TRBJ1-2 TRBV3-1/TRBV3-2 CASSHPRTGTNYGYTF
. TRBJ2-7 TRBV7-9 CASSPPTNPPYEQYF
. TRBJ1-2 TRBV21-1 CASSTYTDRGRGYTF
. TRBJ2-7 TRBV2 CASSEGLGRNLEYYEQYF
. TRBJ2-7 TRBV27 CASRTVAGSSYEQYF
. TRBJ2-7 TRBV19 CASSSEDRGHYEQYF
once TRBJ2-1 TRBV11-2 CASSPRWTSGVDEQFF
. TRBJ2-2 TRBV4-2 CASSSTSGNTGELFF
. TRBJ2-3 TRBV2 CASRGDSNTQYF
. TRBJ1-1 TRBV29-1 CSVESGQKTEAFF
. TRBJ2-3 TRBV11-3 CASSLTSGSTDTQYF
. TRBJ2-1 TRBV5-1 CASSLGAGHNEQFF
. TRBJ1-1 TRBV27 CASSLKGVGEMNTEAFF
once TRBJ2-1 TRBV9 CASSPGVDRYNEQFF
. TRBJ2-2 TRBV2 CASSPSAGGVIGELFF